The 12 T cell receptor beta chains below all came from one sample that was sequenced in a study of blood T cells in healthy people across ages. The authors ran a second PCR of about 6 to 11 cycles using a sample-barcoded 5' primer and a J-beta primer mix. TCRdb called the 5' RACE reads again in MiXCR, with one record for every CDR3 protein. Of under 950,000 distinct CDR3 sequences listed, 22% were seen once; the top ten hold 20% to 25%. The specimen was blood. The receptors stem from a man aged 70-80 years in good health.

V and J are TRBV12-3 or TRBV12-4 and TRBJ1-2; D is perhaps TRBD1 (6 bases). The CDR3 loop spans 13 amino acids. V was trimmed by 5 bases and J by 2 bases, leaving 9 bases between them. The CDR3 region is CASSNRENYGYTF. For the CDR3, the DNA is TGTGCCAGCAGTAACAGGGAAAACTATGGCTACACCTTC.

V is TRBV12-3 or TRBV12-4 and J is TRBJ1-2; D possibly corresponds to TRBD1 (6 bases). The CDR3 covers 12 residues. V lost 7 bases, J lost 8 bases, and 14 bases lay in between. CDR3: CASTTVGGGYTF. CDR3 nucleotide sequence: TGTGCCAGCACCACCGTCGGGGGCGGCTACACCTTC.

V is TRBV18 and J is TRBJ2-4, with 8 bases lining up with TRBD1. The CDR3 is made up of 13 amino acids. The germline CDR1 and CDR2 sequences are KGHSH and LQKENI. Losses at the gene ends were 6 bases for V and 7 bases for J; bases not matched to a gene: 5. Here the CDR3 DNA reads TGTGCCAGCTCGACGGGACAGGATAACATTCAGTACTTC. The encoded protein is CASSTGQDNIQYF.

DNA for the CDR3: TGTGCCAGCAGCTACGACAGGGGGGATACGCAGTATTTT. Residues: CASSYDRGDTQYF. The V gene is TRBV7-9, the J gene TRBJ2-3; TRBD1 matches at 9 bases. CDR1 SEHNR and CDR2 FQNEAQ come from the germline V gene (reference sequence). The CDR3 runs to 13 residues. J lost 6 bases, V lost 4 bases, and 2 bases had no gene match.

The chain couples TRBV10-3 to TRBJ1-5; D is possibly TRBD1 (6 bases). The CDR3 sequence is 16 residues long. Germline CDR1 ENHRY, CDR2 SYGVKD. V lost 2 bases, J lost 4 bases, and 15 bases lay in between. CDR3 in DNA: TGTGCCATCAGTGAGACCGCTGGGGGCGCGAATCAGCCCCAGCATTTT. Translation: CAISETAGGANQPQHF.

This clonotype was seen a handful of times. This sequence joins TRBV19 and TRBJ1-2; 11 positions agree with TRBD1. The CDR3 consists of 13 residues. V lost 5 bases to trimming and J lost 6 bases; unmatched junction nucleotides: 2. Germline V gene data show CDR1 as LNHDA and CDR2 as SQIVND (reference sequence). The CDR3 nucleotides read TGTGCCAGTAGTCGGGGACAGGGGGATGGCTACACCTTC. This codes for CASSRGQGDGYTF.

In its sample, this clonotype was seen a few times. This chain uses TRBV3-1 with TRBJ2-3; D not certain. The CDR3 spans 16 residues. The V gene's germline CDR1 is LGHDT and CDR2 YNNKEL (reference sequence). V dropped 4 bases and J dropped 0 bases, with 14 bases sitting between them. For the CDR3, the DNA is TGTGCCAGCAGCCGTTTAGTTGACTTTAGCACAGATACGCAGTATTTT. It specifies CASSRLVDFSTDTQYF.

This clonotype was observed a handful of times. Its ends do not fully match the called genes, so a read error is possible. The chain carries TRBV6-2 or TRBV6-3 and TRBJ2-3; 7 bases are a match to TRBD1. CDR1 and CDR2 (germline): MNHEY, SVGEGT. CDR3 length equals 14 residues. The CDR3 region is CACSWTGSTDTQYF. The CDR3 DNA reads TGTGCCTGCAGCTGGACAGGTAGCACAGATACGCAGTATTTT.

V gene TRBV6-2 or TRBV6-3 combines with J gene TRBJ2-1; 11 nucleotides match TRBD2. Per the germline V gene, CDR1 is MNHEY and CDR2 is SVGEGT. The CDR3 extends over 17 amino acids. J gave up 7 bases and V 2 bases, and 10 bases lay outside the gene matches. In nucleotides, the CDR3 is TGTGCCAGCAGTTACGCCAGGACTAGCGGGCCCCTAAATGAGCAGTTCTTC. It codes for CASSYARTSGPLNEQFF.

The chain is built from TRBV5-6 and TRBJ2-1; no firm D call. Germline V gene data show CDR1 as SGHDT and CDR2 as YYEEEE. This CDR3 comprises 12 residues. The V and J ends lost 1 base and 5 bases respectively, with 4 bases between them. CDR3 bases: TGTGCCAGCAGCTTGATCGACAATGAGCAGTTCTTC. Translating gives CASSLIDNEQFF.

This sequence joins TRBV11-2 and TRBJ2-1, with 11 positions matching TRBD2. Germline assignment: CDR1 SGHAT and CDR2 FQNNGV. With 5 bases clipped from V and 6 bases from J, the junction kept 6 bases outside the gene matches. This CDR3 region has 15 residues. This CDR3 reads CASSPGLAETNEQFF. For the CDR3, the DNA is TGTGCCAGCAGCCCGGGACTAGCGGAGACCAATGAGCAGTTCTTC.

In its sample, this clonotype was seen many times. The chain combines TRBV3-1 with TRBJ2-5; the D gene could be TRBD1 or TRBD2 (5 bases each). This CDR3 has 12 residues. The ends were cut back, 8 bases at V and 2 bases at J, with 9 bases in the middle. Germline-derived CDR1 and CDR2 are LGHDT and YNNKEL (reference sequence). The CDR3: CASRDGQETQYF. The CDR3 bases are TGTGCCAGCCGGGACGGACAAGAGACCCAGTACTTC.